This T cell receptor (beta chain) was obtained from a study of T cell repertoires in cytomegalovirus infection. Looking at the study overall: Both a matching HLA type and CMV infection were indicated by public TCR beta signatures.

Whole-study results and caveats: Adding up the frequency of public TCR beta families identified people who carried CMV plus the relevant HLA.

This clonotype was recorded a few times. The target antigen is unknown. One entry per CDR3 protein results from TCRdb running MiXCR on the reads. Here the sample spans about 920,000 distinct CDR3 sequences, roughly 30% being singletons. Germline CDR1 reads MNHEY; CDR2 reads SVGAGI. CDR3 length: 13 amino acids. With V trimmed by 2 bases and J by 12 bases, 5 bases remained unmatched. Material: cultured CD8+ T cells from PBMCs, obtained from culture after CMV antigen stimulation. The sequence was collected from a human donor in good health (CMV status not recorded). Some clones in this sample may be carry-over from other donors' samples. This chain connects TRBV6-5 to TRBJ1-4; 8 bases align to TRBD1. The CDR3 region has the DNA TGTGCCAGCAGTTACGCGACAGGGGCGGAACTGTTTTTT. It codes for CASSYATGAELFF.